This T cell receptor (beta chain) came from a study of glioma-infiltrating T cells after dendritic cell vaccination. The CDR3 consists of 12 residues. V lost 5 bases, J lost 7 bases, and 6 bases lay in between. Germline V gene sequence: CDR1 KGHSH, CDR2 LQKENI. Findings of the study overall: Higher pretreatment TIL content predicted longer progression-free time and survival. Complete blood and tumor specimen sets were limited to few patients.

Primers: 60 V beta forward and 13 J beta reverse. TCRdb's copy holds only in-frame clones and misses some; the assay was immunoSEQ multiplex PCR. This repertoire shows tens of thousands of clones, 85% found once; its top ten account for 8.5%. Documented time point: after dendritic cell vaccination, including at tumor progression/relapse. All glioblastoma patients lacked an isocitrate dehydrogenase mutation. In regard to this clone: Its antigen is undetermined.

The clonotype originates from a human donor with glioblastoma. Source: blood, taken after dendritic cell vaccination. The genes are TRBV18 and TRBJ1-6; no clear D gene. The CDR3 loop is CASSDGNSPLHF. CDR3 coding DNA: TGTGCCAGCTCAGACGGGAATTCACCCCTCCACTTT.